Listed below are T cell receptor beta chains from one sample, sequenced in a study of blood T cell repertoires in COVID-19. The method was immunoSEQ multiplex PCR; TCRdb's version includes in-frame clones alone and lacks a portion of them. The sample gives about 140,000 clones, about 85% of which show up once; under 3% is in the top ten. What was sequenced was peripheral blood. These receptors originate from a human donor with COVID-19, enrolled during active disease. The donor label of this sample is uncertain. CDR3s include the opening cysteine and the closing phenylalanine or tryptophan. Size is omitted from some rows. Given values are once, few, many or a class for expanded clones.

CDR3 protein: CASSLEAGGVGDYGYTF; clone size: -; V gene: TRBV7-9
CDR3 protein: CASSPAGGAYNEQFF; clone size: once; V gene: TRBV2
CDR3 protein: CAWSRLQGISEKLFF; clone size: -; V gene: TRBV30
CDR3 protein: CASTQQGPGTQYF; clone size: -; V gene: TRBV5-1
CDR3 protein: CASSIGGADTQYF; clone size: -; V gene: TRBV19
CDR3 protein: CASSNSPSRGGPLTDTQYF; clone size: -; V gene: TRBV21-1
CDR3 protein: CASSLGQGATDTQYF; clone size: once; V gene: TRBV19
CDR3 protein: CASSYTRTGNYGYTF; clone size: -; V gene: TRBV6-6
CDR3 protein: CASSQDAEASTDTQYF; clone size: -; V gene: TRBV3-1/TRBV3-2
CDR3 protein: CASRGGVIYGYTF; clone size: -; V gene: TRBV12-3/TRBV12-4
CDR3 protein: CASSFGSLTKNIQYF; clone size: many; V gene: TRBV5-6
CDR3 protein: CASSRLSGNTIYF; clone size: -; V gene: TRBV3-1/TRBV3-2
CDR3 protein: CASSPAVNTEAFF; clone size: -; V gene: TRBV5-1
CDR3 protein: CASSSLAGATYEQYF; clone size: -; V gene: TRBV5-1
CDR3 protein: CASSYSREPGELFF; clone size: -; V gene: TRBV6-5
CDR3 protein: CASSFTGTYGYTF; clone size: once; V gene: TRBV12-3/TRBV12-4
CDR3 protein: CASSPRDGEQYF; clone size: -; V gene: TRBV5-4
CDR3 protein: CAWSGGGPETQYF; clone size: -; V gene: TRBV30
CDR3 protein: CASSFISGGQDTQYF; clone size: -; V gene: TRBV5-1
CDR3 protein: CASSLGDRSYEQYF; clone size: once; V gene: TRBV5-1
CDR3 protein: CASSLRKVWTDFNEKLFF; clone size: -; V gene: TRBV19
CDR3 protein: CASSLKLAGVADTQYF; clone size: -; V gene: TRBV5-4
CDR3 protein: CASRRLAGGPVMIF; clone size: -; V gene: TRBV2
CDR3 protein: CASSVGSSYNSPLHF; clone size: -; V gene: TRBV9
CDR3 protein: CASSDSWREFEQYF; clone size: -; V gene: TRBV6-1
CDR3 protein: CASSPPPGETQYF; clone size: few; V gene: TRBV5-5
CDR3 protein: CASSLNFAAYNEQFF; clone size: -; V gene: TRBV7-3
CDR3 protein: CATHRGGYGYTF; clone size: -; V gene: TRBV19
CDR3 protein: CASRGLRGADTQYF; clone size: -; V gene: TRBV6-5
CDR3 protein: CASSVVSGSYNEQFF; clone size: -; V gene: TRBV9
CDR3 protein: CASSLGAGGHYGYTF; clone size: -; V gene: TRBV7-9
CDR3 protein: CASSAPGTYEQYF; clone size: -; V gene: TRBV7-9
CDR3 protein: CASSQEQGAAFF; clone size: -; V gene: TRBV3-1/TRBV3-2
CDR3 protein: CASSPDTGDYGYTF; clone size: -; V gene: TRBV5-1
CDR3 protein: CASSYGGSGGYTF; clone size: few; V gene: TRBV6-5
CDR3 protein: CASSSVDSWVELFF; clone size: -; V gene: TRBV7-9
CDR3 protein: CASSLAGGAHNEQFF; clone size: -; V gene: TRBV7-2
CDR3 protein: CASRPWTGVGNQPQHF; clone size: -; V gene: TRBV6-6
CDR3 protein: CASSPSGRGVYNEQFF; clone size: -; V gene: TRBV7-9
CDR3 protein: CASSSPVNTEAFF; clone size: -; V gene: TRBV27
CDR3 protein: CSASWGGYEQYF; clone size: -; V gene: TRBV20-1
CDR3 protein: CASSARLGETDTQYF; clone size: -; V gene: TRBV3-1/TRBV3-2
CDR3 protein: CASSSQEGGTEAFF; clone size: -; V gene: TRBV5-1
CDR3 protein: CASRSSGQETQYF; clone size: -; V gene: TRBV11-2
CDR3 protein: CASSLGAVNTEAFF; clone size: -; V gene: TRBV11-3
CDR3 protein: CASSGQASPLHF; clone size: -; V gene: TRBV7-2
CDR3 protein: CASSLGLSTEAFF; clone size: -; V gene: TRBV5-6
CDR3 protein: CASSLFAEAFF; clone size: -; V gene: TRBV7-2
CDR3 protein: CASSPPRGAPSSYEQYF; clone size: -; V gene: TRBV6-2/TRBV6-3
CDR3 protein: CAISDSGTSGFYEQYF; clone size: -; V gene: TRBV10-3
CDR3 protein: CASSTQANTGELFF; clone size: -; V gene: TRBV19
CDR3 protein: CASSLGQGELTSPLHF; clone size: -; V gene: TRBV7-2
CDR3 protein: CASSMKREFPYEQYF; clone size: -; V gene: TRBV19
CDR3 protein: CASSAEGSSGNTIYF; clone size: few; V gene: TRBV9
CDR3 protein: CASSLFGGGGNQPQHF; clone size: -; V gene: TRBV7-6
CDR3 protein: CASRGQWQYQPQHF; clone size: -; V gene: TRBV2